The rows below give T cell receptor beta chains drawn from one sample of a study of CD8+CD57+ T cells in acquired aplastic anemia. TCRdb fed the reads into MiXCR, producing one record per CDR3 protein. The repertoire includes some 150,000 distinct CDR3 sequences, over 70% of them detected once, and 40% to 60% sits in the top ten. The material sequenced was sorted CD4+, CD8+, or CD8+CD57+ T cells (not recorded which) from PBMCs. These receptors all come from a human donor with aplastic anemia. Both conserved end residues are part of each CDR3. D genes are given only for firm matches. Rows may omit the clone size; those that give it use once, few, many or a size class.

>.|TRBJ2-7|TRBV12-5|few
TGTGCTAGTGCCTCCGGTGGGTACGAGCAGTACTTC
CASASGGYEQYF
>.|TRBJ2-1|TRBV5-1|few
TGCGCCAGCAGCCCGGGTGGGGCTGAGCAGTTCTTC
CASSPGGAEQFF
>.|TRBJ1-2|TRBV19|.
TGTGCCAGTAAAGCCAACTATGGCTACACCTTC
CASKANYGYTF
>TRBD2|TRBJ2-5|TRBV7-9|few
TGTGCCAGCAGCACCACTAGCGGCCAAGAGACCCAGTACTTC
CASSTTSGQETQYF
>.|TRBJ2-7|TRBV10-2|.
TGCGCCAGCAGGTGGGACGGTAGCTCCTACGAGCAGTACTTC
CASRWDGSSYEQYF
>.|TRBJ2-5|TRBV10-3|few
TGTGCCATCAGTGACGGACGGATACAAGAGACCCAGTACTTC
CAISDGRIQETQYF
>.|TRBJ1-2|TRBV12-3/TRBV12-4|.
TGTGCCAGCAGTTTAGTTCTGGGATTCTATGGCTACACCTTC
CASSLVLGFYGYTF
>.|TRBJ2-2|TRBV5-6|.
TGTGCCAGCAGCTTGGCTGTTACCGGGGAGCTGTTTTTT
CASSLAVTGELFF
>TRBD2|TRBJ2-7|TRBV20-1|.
TGCAGTGCTAGCTTTAGCGGGGTCAACGAGCAGTACTTC
CSASFSGVNEQYF
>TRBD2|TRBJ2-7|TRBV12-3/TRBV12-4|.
TGTGCCAGCACCCTGGGGGGGTCCACCTACGAGCAGTACTTC
CASTLGGSTYEQYF
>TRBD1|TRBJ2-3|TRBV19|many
TGTGCCAGTACCCCAAAGCGGCGGGACAGGCCGCTTACTAGCACAGATACGCAGTATTTT
CASTPKRRDRPLTSTDTQYF
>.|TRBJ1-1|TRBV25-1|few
TGTGCCAGCAGTGAATTAGGATTTGAAGGGACTGAAGCTTTCTTT
CASSELGFEGTEAFF
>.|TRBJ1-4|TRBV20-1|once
TGCAGTGCTATGCGGGGTGCAACTAATGAAAAACTGTTTTTT
CSAMRGATNEKLFF
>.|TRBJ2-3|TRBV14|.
TGTGCCAGCAGCCGGACGTTGGCAGATACGCAGTATTTT
CASSRTLADTQYF
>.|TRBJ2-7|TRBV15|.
TGTGCCACCAGCACAGGACAGACAAGTGTCGACGAGCAGTACTTC
CATSTGQTSVDEQYF
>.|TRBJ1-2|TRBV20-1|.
TGCAGTGCTAGAGGGGGCAGTCCGGGAGACTATGGCTACACCTTC
CSARGGSPGDYGYTF
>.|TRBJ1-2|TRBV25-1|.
TGTGCCAGCAGTCGTGAAGGTTCCAGCTATGGCTACACCTTC
CASSREGSSYGYTF
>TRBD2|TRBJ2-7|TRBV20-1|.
TGCAGTGCTCGGGGACTAGCGACCTACGAGCAGTACTTC
CSARGLATYEQYF
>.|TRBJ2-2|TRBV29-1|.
TGCAGCGTTGAAGCGCGACACACCGGGGAGCTGTTTTTT
CSVEARHTGELFF
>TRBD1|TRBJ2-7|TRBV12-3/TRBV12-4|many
TGTGCCAGCAGCCACCTTGGGACAGGGGTCTACGAGCAGTACTTC
CASSHLGTGVYEQYF
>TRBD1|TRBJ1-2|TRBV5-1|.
TGCGCCAGCAGCGTGACAGGGAGCAACTATGGCTACACCTTC
CASSVTGSNYGYTF
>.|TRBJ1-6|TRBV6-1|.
TGTGCCAGCAGGTCCGGGACTGAGGTTTCACCCCTCCACTTT
CASRSGTEVSPLHF
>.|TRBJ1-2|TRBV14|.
TGTGCCAGCAGCCAAGGGAGGTCCGATGGCTACACCTTC
CASSQGRSDGYTF
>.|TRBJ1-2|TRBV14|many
TGCGCCAGCAGCCCCTCCGCGACAGGAAACTATGGCTACACCTTC
CASSPSATGNYGYTF
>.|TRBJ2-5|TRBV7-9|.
TGTGCCAGCAGAGCCAAGGGATCGGAGAAAGAGACCCAGTACTTC
CASRAKGSEKETQYF
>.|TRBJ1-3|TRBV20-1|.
TGCAGTGCTAGTGGCCCAGGAAACACCATATATTTT
CSASGPGNTIYF
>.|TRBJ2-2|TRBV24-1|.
TGTGCCACCAGTGTGCCCGGGAGTAACACCGGGGAGCTGTTTTTT
CATSVPGSNTGELFF
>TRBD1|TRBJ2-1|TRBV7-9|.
TGTGCCAGCAGCTTAGCAGGGACAGAACAGTTCTTC
CASSLAGTEQFF
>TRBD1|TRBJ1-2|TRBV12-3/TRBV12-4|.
TGTGCCAGCAGGTTACAGGGGGCTTCTTATGGCTACACCTTC
CASRLQGASYGYTF